One sample yielded the 27 T cell receptor beta chains listed below, sequenced in a study of T cells in Graves' hyperthyroidism and ophthalmopathy. The CDR3 regions of TCR beta were amplified from RNA transcripts. A set of HTBI primers served as the primers for a first-round RT-PCR of the TCR CDR3. TCRdb passed the multiplex PCR reads through MiXCR, listing each CDR3 protein once. The table shows approximately 690,000 distinct CDR3 sequences, with about 14% occurring only once. The material sequenced was blood. These TCRs come from a woman aged 45-59 years with Graves' ophthalmopathy.

In its sample, this clonotype was seen many times. The chain employs TRBV20-1 and TRBJ2-3; 7 nucleotides line up with TRBD2. The V gene end was trimmed by 6 bases and the J gene end by 1 base; junction bases not matched to a gene: 7. The CDR3 is made up of 14 amino acids. From germline, CDR1 is DFQATT and CDR2 SNEGSKA (reference sequence). The chain's CDR3 is CSAPSGGRTDTQYF. In nucleotides, the CDR3 is TGCAGTGCCCCGTCGGGAGGTCGCACAGATACGCAGTATTTT.

This clonotype has just one count. The genes are TRBV27 and TRBJ1-2; unclear D gene. With 5 bases removed from V and 3 bases from J, the gap between germline ends came to 16 bases. This CDR3 comprises 15 residues. Per the germline V gene, CDR1 is MNHEY and CDR2 is SMNVEV (reference sequence). The CDR3: CASSRAAARDYGYTF. CDR3 nucleotides: TGTGCCAGCAGTCGGGCTGCTGCCAGAGACTATGGCTACACCTTC.

This clonotype was counted between two and nine times. The V gene is TRBV7-9, the J gene TRBJ1-1; a possible D gene is TRBD1 (6 bases). Trimming pared 5 bases from V and 4 bases from J, leaving 11 bases between. The germline CDR1 and CDR2 sequences are SEHNR and FQNEAQ (reference sequence). This CDR3 has 13 residues. In DNA, the CDR3 is TGTGCCAGCAGCCCCAGGGGAGTCACTGAAGCTTTCTTT. This encodes CASSPRGVTEAFF.

This sequence joins TRBV27 and TRBJ1-2; 7 bases are a match to TRBD1. This CDR3 has 15 amino acids. Per germline, CDR1 MNHEY and CDR2 SMNVEV (reference sequence). V dropped 0 bases and J dropped 6; count of bases not matched to a gene: 7. CDR3 residues: CASSLSADRLDGYTF. The CDR3 DNA is TGTGCCAGCAGTTTATCGGCGGACAGGCTGGATGGCTACACCTTC.

The table lists this clonotype with many counts. This chain joins TRBV4-3 and TRBJ2-7; D is ambiguous. Looked up from germline, CDR1 is LGHNA and CDR2 is YSLEER. Trimming stripped 1 base from V and 0 bases from J, with 13 bases between. This CDR3 has 16 amino acids. CDR3 amino acids: CASSQVLGGTSYEQYF. DNA for the CDR3: TGCGCCAGCAGCCAAGTACTCGGCGGAACCTCCTACGAGCAGTACTTC.

This clonotype was counted many times. The V call is TRBV7-9, the J call TRBJ1-1; 9 nucleotides match TRBD1. CDR1 and CDR2 (germline): SEHNR, FQNEAQ (reference sequence). CDR3 length: 14 amino acids. The junction had 5 bases not matched to a gene; V was cut back by 4 bases and J by 5 bases. The CDR3: CASSYRGPGTEAFF. The CDR3 DNA reads as TGTGCCAGCAGCTACAGGGGGCCGGGGACTGAAGCTTTCTTT.

This clonotype was found many times. The CDR3 reads CSAEVPGTYQETQYF. The CDR3 DNA follows: TGCAGTGCTGAAGTCCCTGGGACTTACCAAGAGACCCAGTACTTC. The chain recombines TRBV20-1 with TRBJ2-5; perhaps TRBD2 as D (6 bases). CDR1 and CDR2 from the germline V gene are DFQATT and SNEGSKA (reference sequence). Trimming removed 5 bases from V and 0 bases from J, with 16 bases in between. The CDR3 runs 15 residues.

A note on this clonotype: A read error is possible here, since a much larger clone lies one base away. This chain connects TRBV7-2 to TRBJ2-3; TRBD2 aligns across 12 bases. CDR3 length: 17 amino acids. CDR1 SGHTA and CDR2 FQGNSA come from the germline V gene. CDR3 nucleotides: TGTGCCAGCAGCTTAGGCGCTAGCGGGAGGGCCACAGATACGCAGTGTTTT. It translates to CASSLGASGRATDTQCF.

This rearrangement joins TRBV7-9 to TRBJ2-1; D is possibly TRBD2 (6 bases). V lost 5 bases and J lost 4, with 12 bases in between. Germline V gene data show CDR1 as SEHNR and CDR2 as FQNEAQ (reference sequence). The CDR3 runs to 14 residues. CDR3 region: CASSRTTGYNEQFF. The CDR3, as DNA: TGTGCCAGCAGCCGGACTACTGGGTACAATGAGCAGTTCTTC.

At least ten counts were recorded for this clonotype. V gene TRBV5-4 combines with J gene TRBJ2-1, with D uncertain. Germline CDR1 reads SGHNT; CDR2 reads YYREEE (reference sequence). CDR3 length: 12 residues. Trimming took off 1 base at V and 6 bases at J, with 5 bases between the two ends. In DNA form, the CDR3 reads TGTGCCAGCAGCTTGAAGGTCAATGAGCAGTTCTTC. Translation: CASSLKVNEQFF.

In its sample, this clonotype was seen many times. The chain couples TRBV18 to TRBJ2-3, with 10 bases identical to TRBD1. The germline V gene encodes CDR1 KGHSH and CDR2 LQKENI. CDR3 length: 16 amino acids. J lost 5 bases, V lost 2 bases, and 7 bases had no gene match. CDR3 residues: CASSPVGTGERDTQYF. The DNA of the CDR3 is TGTGCCAGCTCACCAGTGGGGACAGGGGAAAGAGATACGCAGTATTTT.

This clonotype came up many times. The genes are TRBV12-3 or TRBV12-4 and TRBJ1-1; D is undetermined. The CDR3 consists of 14 residues. V lost 3 bases to trimming and J lost 0 bases, with 8 bases between them. CDR3 nucleotides: TGTGCCAGCAGTTTTGACATACTGAACACTGAAGCTTTCTTT. This codes for CASSFDILNTEAFF.

The sample holds many counts of this clonotype. The chain combines TRBV9 with TRBJ2-1; 12 positions agree with TRBD1. From germline, CDR1 is SGDLS and CDR2 YYNGEE. This CDR3 has 16 residues. V shed 0 bases, J shed 7 bases, and the junction held 5 bases outside the gene matches. The CDR3 here is CASSVAGTGGQNEQFF. The CDR3 bases are TGTGCCAGCAGCGTAGCTGGGACAGGGGGCCAAAATGAGCAGTTCTTC.

This clonotype was detected many times. The chain employs TRBV20-1 and TRBJ2-7; TRBD2 aligns across 8 bases. V trimming: 6 bases; J trimming: 3 bases; junction bases outside the gene matches: 7. The germline CDR1 and CDR2 sequences are DFQATT and SNEGSKA (reference sequence). This CDR3 spans 13 amino acids. Here the CDR3 DNA reads TGCAGTGCCTACGGGGGGGTTGGCTACGAGCAGTACTTC. Translation gives CSAYGGVGYEQYF.

DNA for the CDR3: TGCGCCAGCAGCCAAGAACAGGGAGATAATCAGCCCCAGCATTTT. Its translation: CASSQEQGDNQPQHF. The chain recombines TRBV4-1 with TRBJ1-5; maybe TRBD1 (6 bases). Germline-derived CDR1 and CDR2 are MGHRA and YSYEKL. The CDR3 covers 15 residues. The germline V and J ends were trimmed by 0 bases and 4 bases, with 10 bases remaining between them.

This clonotype has a count of ten or more. V and J are TRBV5-5 and TRBJ1-2; D is unclear. V lost 1 base and J lost 4, with 17 bases in between. The CDR3 runs to 16 residues. Germline V lookup: CDR1 SGHKS, CDR2 YYEKEE (reference sequence). The CDR3 DNA reads TGTGCCAGCAGCTTGAAGGTCCAGATAAGCTTCTATGGCTACACCTTC. Encoded protein: CASSLKVQISFYGYTF. The full variable domain, completed using reference TRBV5-5 and TRBJ1-2, is DAGVTQSPTHLIKTRGQQVTLRCSPISGHKSVSWYQQVLGQGPQFIFQYYEKEERGRGNFPDRFSARQFPNYSSELNVNALLLGDSALYLCASSLKVQISFYGYTFGSGTRLTVV.

This clonotype was found many times. The V call is TRBV6-1, the J call TRBJ2-5; D is uncertain. From germline, CDR1 is MNHNS and CDR2 SASEGT. This CDR3 comprises 13 residues. V lost 1 base and J 5 bases, leaving 8 bases between the germline ends. The CDR3 is CASSEGLLETQYF. CDR3 DNA: TGTGCCAGCAGTGAAGGACTCCTGGAGACCCAGTACTTC.

This clonotype was detected many times. The chain couples TRBV28 to TRBJ1-6; D is uncertain. The CDR3 loop spans 15 amino acids. Trimming took off 5 bases at V and 6 bases at J, with 14 bases between the two ends. Per germline, CDR1 MDHEN and CDR2 SYDVKM. The DNA for the CDR3 is TGTGCCAGCAGTCGGCGGGGAGAGGGTAATTCACCCCTCCACTTT. It codes for CASSRRGEGNSPLHF.

This clonotype occurred many times. V gene TRBV7-3 combines with J gene TRBJ2-1; 12 nucleotides align to TRBD1. J lost 6 bases, V lost 1 base, and 13 bases had no gene match. The CDR3 covers 19 residues. Germline V CDR1 and CDR2: SGHTA, FQGTGA. In nucleotides, the CDR3 is TGTGCCAGCAGCTTAATCGGGGGACAGGGGGCGAATTTAGGCAATGAGCAGTTCTTC. Its translation is CASSLIGGQGANLGNEQFF.

The rearrangement joins TRBV6-2 or TRBV6-3 to TRBJ2-5, with TRBD2 matching over 7 bases. V trimming: 2 bases; J trimming: 4 bases; junction bases outside the gene matches: 7. CDR1 is MNHEY and CDR2 is SVGEGT in the germline V gene. This CDR3 is built from 15 residues. The CDR3, as DNA: TGTGCCAGCAGTTACCGGGGGGTCGGTGGAGAGACCCAGTACTTC. Translation: CASSYRGVGGETQYF.

This clonotype has more than one count but fewer than ten. The chain joins TRBV30 to TRBJ1-2, with 7 bases that match TRBD1. This CDR3 has 13 residues. Germline V lookup: CDR1 GTSNPN, CDR2 SVGIG (reference sequence). With 4 bases clipped from V and 6 bases from J, the junction kept 8 bases outside the gene matches. The CDR3 is CAWIGQVGDGYTF. CDR3 sequence (DNA): TGTGCCTGGATAGGACAGGTTGGGGATGGCTACACCTTC. Looking up the rest from reference TRBV30 and TRBJ1-2 gives the full variable domain: SQTIHQWPATLVQPVGSPLSLECTVEGTSNPNLYWYRQAAGRGLQLLFYSVGIGQISSEVPQNLSASRPQDRQFILSSKKLLLSDSGFYLCAWIGQVGDGYTFGSGTRLTVV.

This clonotype was seen ten or more times. The chain has TRBV7-8 and TRBJ2-7; TRBD1 matches at 9 bases. This CDR3 comprises 15 residues. Germline trimming cut 6 bases from V and 6 bases from J; bases unmatched to any gene: 12. In germline, CDR1 is SGHVS, CDR2 FQNEAQ. The CDR3 protein is CASRVAGTGILEQYF. In nucleotides, the CDR3 is TGTGCCAGCAGGGTTGCTGGGACAGGGATACTCGAGCAGTACTTC.

This clonotype was recorded a few times. The chain combines TRBV9 with TRBJ2-1; no clear D gene. The germline V and J ends were trimmed by 4 bases and 7 bases, with 12 bases remaining between them. Germline-derived CDR1 and CDR2 are SGDLS and YYNGEE. The CDR3 sequence is 13 residues long. CDR3 amino acids: CASSPRFWNEQFF. CDR3 nucleotide sequence: TGTGCCAGCAGCCCCCGGTTTTGGAATGAGCAGTTCTTC. Filled out from reference TRBV9 and TRBJ2-1, the complete variable domain reads DSGVTQTPKHLITATGQRVTLRCSPRSGDLSVYWYQQSLDQGLQFLIQYYNGEERAKGNILERFSAQQFPDLHSELNLSSLELGDSALYFCASSPRFWNEQFFGPGTRLTVL.

This clonotype was observed a few times. The chain couples TRBV5-6 to TRBJ2-2; D remains unclear. V lost 3 bases and J 1 base, leaving 10 bases between the germline ends. Looked up from germline, CDR1 is SGHDT and CDR2 is YYEEEE. CDR3 length equals 15 residues. The CDR3 DNA reads TGTGCCAGCAGCTGGGTTGGCAGGAACACCGGGGAGCTGTTTTTT. It yields the protein CASSWVGRNTGELFF.

As regards this clonotype: This sequence may be a read error, since a much larger clone differs from it by one base. The V call is TRBV7-8, the J call TRBJ1-4; weak D call: TRBD1 (5 bases). The CDR3 totals 16 residues. Germline V CDR1 and CDR2: SGHVS, FQNEAQ. CDR3 protein: CASGLRSAGVNEKLFF. The DNA of the CDR3 is TGTGCCAGCGGCTTACGTTCGGCGGGGGTTAATGAAAAACTGTTTTTT.

This clonotype was seen many times. V and J are TRBV27 and TRBJ2-3; unclear D gene. The V gene's germline CDR1 is MNHEY and CDR2 SMNVEV (reference sequence). This CDR3 comprises 13 residues. V was shortened by 7 bases and J by 1 base, with 9 bases between the two germline ends. Here the CDR3 DNA reads TGTGCCAGCAATGACTTACGCACAGATACGCAGTATTTT. As protein: CASNDLRTDTQYF.

This clonotype was found many times. The chain joins TRBV12-3 or TRBV12-4 to TRBJ1-3; D is uncertain. The CDR3 runs 13 residues. Trimming cost V 8 bases and J 0 bases, with 8 bases left between them. CDR3 sequence reads: CASAEYSGNTIYF. DNA of the CDR3: TGTGCCAGCGCGGAATACTCTGGAAACACCATATATTTT.